These T cell receptor beta chains were read from a single sample in a study of shared clonotypes between healthy human individuals. This table comes from immunoSEQ multiplex PCR, and its TCRdb copy is limited to in-frame clones, with some not included. The table lists 2 million to 2.5 million clones, about nine tenths of them singletons. The sequencing input was naive CD4+ T cells from PBMCs. Source of these receptors: a man between 18 and 35 years old in good health. Some clones in this sample may be carry-over from other donors' samples. CDR3s include the opening cysteine and the closing phenylalanine or tryptophan. D genes are given only for firm matches. Clone size is not always given. Where it is, it says once, few, many or a class for expanded clones.

j_call: TRBJ1-5
clone_size: -
d_call: TRBD1
v_call: TRBV6-1
cdr3_aa: CASSETGGEPQHF
cdr3_nt: TGTGCCAGCAGCGAAACAGGGGGCGAGCCCCAGCATTTT

j_call: TRBJ2-2
clone_size: -
d_call: -
v_call: TRBV4-1
cdr3_aa: CASSQSGSHTGELFF
cdr3_nt: TGCGCCAGCAGCCAAAGCGGATCCCACACCGGGGAGCTGTTTTTT

j_call: TRBJ2-7
clone_size: -
d_call: TRBD2
v_call: TRBV7-2
cdr3_aa: CASSPVAGVRDEQYF
cdr3_nt: TGTGCCAGCAGCCCCGTAGCGGGAGTGAGGGACGAGCAGTACTTC

j_call: TRBJ2-5
clone_size: -
d_call: TRBD2
v_call: TRBV5-1
cdr3_aa: CASSFFAGLVQETQYF
cdr3_nt: TGCGCCAGCAGCTTTTTCGCGGGACTAGTACAAGAGACCCAGTACTTC

j_call: TRBJ2-1
clone_size: once
d_call: TRBD2
v_call: TRBV11-3
cdr3_aa: CASSPEGTSAYNEQFF
cdr3_nt: TGTGCCAGCAGCCCAGAGGGGACTAGCGCCTACAATGAGCAGTTCTTC

j_call: TRBJ2-1
clone_size: few
d_call: -
v_call: TRBV5-5
cdr3_aa: CASSFAGNEQFF
cdr3_nt: TGTGCCAGCAGCTTCGCAGGCAATGAGCAGTTCTTC

j_call: TRBJ2-1
clone_size: -
d_call: TRBD2
v_call: TRBV19
cdr3_aa: CASSIEVIAGDEQFF
cdr3_nt: TGTGCCAGTAGTATAGAGGTAATAGCGGGAGATGAGCAGTTCTTC

j_call: TRBJ2-3
clone_size: -
d_call: -
v_call: TRBV6-4
cdr3_aa: CASSDSYGGSTDTQYF
cdr3_nt: TGTGCCAGCAGTGACTCGTACGGTGGTAGCACAGATACGCAGTATTTT

j_call: TRBJ1-3
clone_size: -
d_call: -
v_call: TRBV5-1
cdr3_aa: CASSLGGGNTIYF
cdr3_nt: TGCGCCAGCAGCTTAGGGGGAGGAAACACCATATATTTT

j_call: TRBJ2-5
clone_size: -
d_call: TRBD2
v_call: TRBV30
cdr3_aa: CAWSVGLLTETQYF
cdr3_nt: TGTGCCTGGAGTGTGGGACTATTGACGGAGACCCAGTACTTC

j_call: TRBJ1-1
clone_size: -
d_call: -
v_call: TRBV30
cdr3_aa: CAWDSINTEAFF
cdr3_nt: TGTGCCTGGGACAGTATTAACACTGAAGCTTTCTTT

j_call: TRBJ1-2
clone_size: -
d_call: -
v_call: TRBV5-1
cdr3_aa: CASSLGGWQYYGYTF
cdr3_nt: TGCGCCAGCAGCTTGGGGGGCTGGCAGTACTATGGCTACACCTTC

j_call: TRBJ2-3
clone_size: -
d_call: -
v_call: TRBV6-5
cdr3_aa: CASSPNSDTQYF
cdr3_nt: TGTGCCAGCAGCCCCAACTCAGATACGCAGTATTTT

j_call: TRBJ2-3
clone_size: -
d_call: -
v_call: TRBV4-1
cdr3_aa: CASSHIRDTQYF
cdr3_nt: TGCGCCAGCAGTCATATAAGGGATACGCAGTATTTT

j_call: TRBJ2-5
clone_size: few
d_call: TRBD1
v_call: TRBV2
cdr3_aa: CASSDRGETQYF
cdr3_nt: TGTGCCAGCAGTGACAGGGGGGAGACCCAGTACTTC

j_call: TRBJ1-2
clone_size: -
d_call: TRBD1
v_call: TRBV5-1
cdr3_aa: CASSLGSGQTHTF
cdr3_nt: TGCGCCAGCAGCTTGGGCTCGGGACAGACTCACACCTTC

j_call: TRBJ2-7
clone_size: -
d_call: -
v_call: TRBV11-2
cdr3_aa: CASSDLWGGGDYEQYF
cdr3_nt: TGTGCCAGCAGCGATCTCTGGGGTGGAGGGGACTACGAGCAGTACTTC

j_call: TRBJ1-2
clone_size: -
d_call: TRBD1
v_call: TRBV6-5
cdr3_aa: CASRETGSYGYTF
cdr3_nt: TGTGCCAGCAGGGAGACAGGGTCTTATGGCTACACCTTC

j_call: TRBJ1-1
clone_size: -
d_call: -
v_call: TRBV27
cdr3_aa: CASSNNLNTEAFF
cdr3_nt: TGTGCCAGCAGTAATAACCTGAACACTGAAGCTTTCTTT

j_call: TRBJ2-7
clone_size: -
d_call: -
v_call: TRBV7-2
cdr3_aa: CASSLGGGTSFYEQYF
cdr3_nt: TGTGCCAGCAGCTTAGGGGGCGGGACGTCCTTCTACGAGCAGTACTTC

j_call: TRBJ1-5
clone_size: -
d_call: -
v_call: TRBV28
cdr3_aa: CASRDPQHF
cdr3_nt: TGTGCCAGCCGGGACCCCCAGCATTTT

j_call: TRBJ2-7
clone_size: once
d_call: -
v_call: TRBV7-8
cdr3_aa: CASRHPTGSSSYEQYF
cdr3_nt: TGTGCCAGCAGACACCCAACAGGGTCGAGCTCCTACGAGCAGTACTTC

j_call: TRBJ1-4
clone_size: -
d_call: TRBD1
v_call: TRBV7-2
cdr3_aa: CASSGRQGTNEKLFF
cdr3_nt: TGTGCCAGCAGCGGCCGACAGGGAACTAATGAAAAACTGTTTTTT

j_call: TRBJ2-4
clone_size: -
d_call: -
v_call: TRBV28
cdr3_aa: CASSRAVLAKNIQYF
cdr3_nt: TGTGCCAGCAGTAGAGCGGTCCTAGCCAAAAACATTCAGTACTTC

j_call: TRBJ2-1
clone_size: -
d_call: TRBD2
v_call: TRBV11-2
cdr3_aa: CASSVAGEKVQFF
cdr3_nt: TGTGCCAGCAGCGTGGCGGGAGAGAAAGTACAGTTCTTC

j_call: TRBJ2-5
clone_size: -
d_call: -
v_call: TRBV5-1
cdr3_aa: CASSGAALQETQYF
cdr3_nt: TGCGCCAGCAGCGGAGCGGCGCTCCAAGAGACCCAGTACTTC

j_call: TRBJ2-1
clone_size: -
d_call: -
v_call: TRBV10-3
cdr3_aa: CAISRDTGGNEQFF
cdr3_nt: TGTGCCATCAGTCGGGACACCGGAGGCAATGAGCAGTTCTTC

j_call: TRBJ1-4
clone_size: -
d_call: -
v_call: TRBV2
cdr3_aa: CASTPLGAASATNEKLFF
cdr3_nt: TGTGCCAGCACCCCACTCGGGGCAGCCTCTGCAACTAATGAAAAACTGTTTTTT

j_call: TRBJ1-5
clone_size: -
d_call: TRBD1
v_call: TRBV18
cdr3_aa: CASSQTSGQGGQPQHF
cdr3_nt: TGTGCCAGCTCACAAACATCTGGACAGGGAGGTCAGCCCCAGCATTTT

j_call: TRBJ2-1
clone_size: -
d_call: -
v_call: TRBV10-3
cdr3_aa: CAIRETRFNEQFF
cdr3_nt: TGTGCCATCAGGGAGACACGATTCAATGAGCAGTTCTTC

j_call: TRBJ1-1
clone_size: -
d_call: -
v_call: TRBV18
cdr3_aa: CASSPYGRGTEAFF
cdr3_nt: TGTGCCAGCTCACCTTACGGCCGGGGCACTGAAGCTTTCTTT

j_call: TRBJ2-7
clone_size: -
d_call: -
v_call: TRBV6-5
cdr3_aa: CASSYYRTPGSEQYF
cdr3_nt: TGTGCCAGCAGTTACTACCGGACGCCGGGTTCCGAGCAGTACTTC

j_call: TRBJ2-7
clone_size: -
d_call: TRBD1
v_call: TRBV6-1
cdr3_aa: CASSKGQGPYEQYF
cdr3_nt: TGTGCCAGCAGTAAAGGACAGGGACCCTACGAGCAGTACTTC

j_call: TRBJ1-2
clone_size: -
d_call: -
v_call: TRBV19
cdr3_aa: CASSRQGAYGYTF
cdr3_nt: TGTGCCAGTAGTCGGCAGGGAGCCTATGGCTACACCTTC

j_call: TRBJ2-1
clone_size: -
d_call: TRBD1
v_call: TRBV5-1
cdr3_aa: CASSSSGTAYNEQFF
cdr3_nt: TGCGCCAGCAGCTCCTCCGGGACAGCGTACAATGAGCAGTTCTTC